This T cell receptor beta chain appears in the sequencing data of a study of cytomegalovirus exposure and HLA in healthy donors. CDR3 length equals 18 residues. Trimming cost V 4 bases and J 0 bases; bases outside gene matches: 6. Germline loops: CDR1 SGHVS, CDR2 FNYEAQ. Broader study findings: In an earlier analysis, most TCR beta V segments were productive about 90% or about 30% of the time. The study dropped some indistinguishable V segments, TRBV6-2 and TRBV6-3 among them.

The primer mix had 60 Vbeta and 13 Jbeta primers. Profiling relied on immunoSEQ multiplex PCR, and the TCRdb table lists in-frame clones only, not all of them. The sample holds over 150,000 clones, around 80% seen once. This clone came up a few times. Antigen specificity is unknown. The sequencing input was PBMCs. This TCR came from a woman in her thirties or forties in good health and CMV-seropositive. This chain connects TRBV7-6 to TRBJ2-6; 10 bases align to TRBD2. This CDR3 reads CASSSSTSGNSGANVLTF. The CDR3, as DNA: TGTGCCAGCAGCTCTTCAACTAGCGGGAACTCTGGGGCCAACGTCCTGACTTTC.